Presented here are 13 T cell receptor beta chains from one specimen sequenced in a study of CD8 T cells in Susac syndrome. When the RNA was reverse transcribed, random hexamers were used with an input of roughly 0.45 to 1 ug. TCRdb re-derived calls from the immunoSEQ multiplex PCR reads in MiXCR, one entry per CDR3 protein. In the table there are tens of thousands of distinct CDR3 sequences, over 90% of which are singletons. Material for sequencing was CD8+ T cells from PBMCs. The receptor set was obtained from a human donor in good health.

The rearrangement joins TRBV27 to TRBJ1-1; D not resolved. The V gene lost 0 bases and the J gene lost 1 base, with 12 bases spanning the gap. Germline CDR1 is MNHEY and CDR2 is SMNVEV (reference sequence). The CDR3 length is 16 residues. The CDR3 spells CASSLSRGEGNTEAFF. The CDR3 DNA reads TGTGCCAGCAGTTTATCTCGCGGGGAGGGGAACACTGAAGCTTTCTTT.

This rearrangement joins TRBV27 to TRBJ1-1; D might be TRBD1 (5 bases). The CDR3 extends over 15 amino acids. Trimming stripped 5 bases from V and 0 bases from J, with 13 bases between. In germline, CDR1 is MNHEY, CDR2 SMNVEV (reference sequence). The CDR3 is CASSEAWGVNTEAFF. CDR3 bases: TGTGCCAGCAGTGAGGCGTGGGGGGTGAACACTGAAGCTTTCTTT.

The CDR3 loop reads CSVDRGADGYTF. The CDR3 DNA is TGCAGCGTTGACAGGGGCGCCGATGGCTACACCTTC. V gene TRBV29-1 combines with J gene TRBJ1-2, with D possibly being TRBD1 (6 bases). The CDR3 is 12 residues long. Trimming removed 3 bases at V and 6 bases at J, with 11 bases between. CDR1 is SQVTM, CDR2 ANQGSEA, per germline.

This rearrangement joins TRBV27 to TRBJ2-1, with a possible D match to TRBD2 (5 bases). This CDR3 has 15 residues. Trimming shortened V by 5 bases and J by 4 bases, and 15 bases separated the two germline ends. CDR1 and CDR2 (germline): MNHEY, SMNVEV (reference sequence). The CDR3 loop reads CASSLIAGVYNEQFF. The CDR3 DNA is TGTGCCAGCAGTCTAATAGCCGGGGTTTACAATGAGCAGTTCTTC.

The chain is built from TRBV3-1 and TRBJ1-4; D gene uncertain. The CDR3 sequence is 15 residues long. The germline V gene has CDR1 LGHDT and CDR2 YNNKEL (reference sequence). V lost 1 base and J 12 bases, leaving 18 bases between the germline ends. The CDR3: CASSQGKGRPGELFF. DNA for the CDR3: TGTGCCAGCAGCCAAGGAAAGGGCAGGCCCGGGGAACTGTTTTTT.

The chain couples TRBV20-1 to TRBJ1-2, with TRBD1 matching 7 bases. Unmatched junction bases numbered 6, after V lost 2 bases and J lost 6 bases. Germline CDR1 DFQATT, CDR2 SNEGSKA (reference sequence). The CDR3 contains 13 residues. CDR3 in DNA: TGCAGTGCTAGAAAAGGGGGCGAGCATGGCTACACCTTC. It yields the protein CSARKGGEHGYTF.

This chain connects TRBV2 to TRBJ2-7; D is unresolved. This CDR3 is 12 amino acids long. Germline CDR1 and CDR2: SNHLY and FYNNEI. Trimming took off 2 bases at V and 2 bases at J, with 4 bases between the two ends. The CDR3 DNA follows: TGTGCCAGCAGTGAACAGCCCTACGAGCAGTACTTC. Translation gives CASSEQPYEQYF. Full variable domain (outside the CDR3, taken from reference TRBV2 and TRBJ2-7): EPEVTQTPSHQVTQMGQEVILRCVPISNHLYFYWYRQILGQKVEFLVSFYNNEISEKSEIFDDQFSVERPDGSNFTLKIRSTKLEDSAMYFCASSEQPYEQYFGPGTRLTVT.

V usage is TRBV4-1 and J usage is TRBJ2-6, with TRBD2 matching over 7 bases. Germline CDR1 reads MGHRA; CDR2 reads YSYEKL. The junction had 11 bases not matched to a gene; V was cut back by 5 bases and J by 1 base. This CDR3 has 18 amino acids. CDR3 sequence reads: CASSFIRSSGSGANVLTF. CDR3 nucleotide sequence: TGCGCCAGCAGCTTCATCCGGTCTAGCGGATCTGGGGCCAACGTCCTGACTTTC.

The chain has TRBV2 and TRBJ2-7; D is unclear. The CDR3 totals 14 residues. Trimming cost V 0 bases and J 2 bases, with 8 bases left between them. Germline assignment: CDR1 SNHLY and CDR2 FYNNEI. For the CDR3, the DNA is TGTGCCAGCAGTGAAGCGCCTGGGACCTACGAGCAGTACTTC. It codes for CASSEAPGTYEQYF.

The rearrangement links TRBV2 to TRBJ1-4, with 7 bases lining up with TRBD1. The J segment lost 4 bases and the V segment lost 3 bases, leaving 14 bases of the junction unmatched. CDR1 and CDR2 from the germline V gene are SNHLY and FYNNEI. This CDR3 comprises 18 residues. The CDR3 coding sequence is TGTGCCAGCAGTGATCCTTCGTCGGCCGACAGGGATAATGAAAAACTGTTTTTT. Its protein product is CASSDPSSADRDNEKLFF.

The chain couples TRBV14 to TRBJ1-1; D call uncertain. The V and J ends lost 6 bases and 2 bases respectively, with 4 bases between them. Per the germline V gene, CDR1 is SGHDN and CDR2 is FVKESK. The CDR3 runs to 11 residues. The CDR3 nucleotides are TGTGCCAGCAGAGCCAACACTGAAGCTTTCTTT. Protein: CASRANTEAFF.

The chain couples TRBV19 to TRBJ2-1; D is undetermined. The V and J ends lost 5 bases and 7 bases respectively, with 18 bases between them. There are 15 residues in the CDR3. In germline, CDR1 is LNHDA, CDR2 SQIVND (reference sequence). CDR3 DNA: TGTGCCAGTAGTTTGAGTGTGACCCACGGAAATGAGCAGTTCTTC. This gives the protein CASSLSVTHGNEQFF.

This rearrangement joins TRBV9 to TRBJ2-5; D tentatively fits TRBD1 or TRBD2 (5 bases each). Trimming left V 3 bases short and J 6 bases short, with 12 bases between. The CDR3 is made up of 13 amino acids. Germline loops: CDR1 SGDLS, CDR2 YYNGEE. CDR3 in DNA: TGTGCCAGCAGCGCCACGCCGGGACAGACCCAGTACTTC. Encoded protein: CASSATPGQTQYF.